A single sample gave rise to the 29 T cell receptor beta chains below, sequenced in a study of tumor-infiltrating lymphocytes in primary liver carcinoma. The input was 500 ng total RNA; TCR beta cDNA was made from it with a constant-region primer. Researchers made the TCR beta libraries by running three nested multiplex PCR rounds with slightly modified ARM-PCR. Forward primers for TRBV1-TRBV30 and a C-beta reverse primer served the first two PCR rounds, at around 9 cycles each. A single record per CDR3 protein comes from TCRdb applying MiXCR to the multiplex PCR reads. The sample consists of tens of thousands of distinct CDR3 sequences, approximately 70% of them appearing once. DNA and RNA were both co-extracted from 20-30 mg of bulk tissue that had not been sorted. The sample was liver tumor tissue from sampling region 4. Subset specified: tumor region T4, right-lateral pole. The origin of the receptors is a man aged 35 to 55 with primary liver carcinoma and hepatitis B virus infection.

Relative to its sample, this clonotype is medium-sized. The V call is TRBV11-3, the J call TRBJ2-3; 7 nucleotides match TRBD1. Germline loops: CDR1 SGHNT, CDR2 YENEEA. This CDR3 spans 15 amino acids. Trimming removed 1 base from V and 2 bases from J; junction bases left unmatched: 3. This chain's CDR3 is CASSLGGQPTDTQYF. DNA of the CDR3: TGTGCCAGCAGCTTAGGGGGACAGCCCACAGATACGCAGTATTTT.

On this clonotype itself: The CDR3 does not close with the conserved phenylalanine or tryptophan, likely indicating a read error. The chain employs TRBV6-2 or TRBV6-3 and TRBJ1-5, with TRBD1 matching 7 bases. The trim removed 1 base at V and 6 bases at J, leaving 6 bases unmatched. The CDR3 runs 15 residues. Germline-derived CDR1 and CDR2 are MNHEY and SVGEGT. The CDR3 nucleotides are TGTGCCAGCAGTTACTATGGACAGGTTACTCAGCCCCAGCATTGT. Residues: CASSYYGQVTQPQHC.

With respect to this clonotype: A clone one base away is much larger, so this may be a read error. This chain links TRBV19 with TRBJ1-5; D is undetermined. The germline CDR1 and CDR2 sequences are LNHDA and SQIVND (reference sequence). The CDR3 is 14 residues long. The CDR3 is CANSMTGVGQPQHF. CDR3 bases: TGTGCCAATAGTATGACCGGAGTTGGGCAGCCCCAGCATTTT.

Notes on this clonotype: One end of the junction is discordant with germline, which a read error may explain. The chain joins TRBV11-2 to TRBJ2-1, with 14 bases lining up with TRBD2. Germline V gene lookup returns CDR1 SGHAT and CDR2 FQNNGV. The CDR3 loop spans 16 amino acids. CDR3 amino acids: CTSSQHGLAGGNEHFF. The CDR3 nucleotides are TGTACCAGCAGCCAACATGGACTAGCGGGAGGAAATGAGCACTTCTTC.

Within the sample, this clonotype is medium-sized (0.01 to 0.1%). This chain joins TRBV29-1 and TRBJ2-1, with 11 bases lining up with TRBD2. CDR3 length: 16 amino acids. Trimming removed 2 bases from V and 2 bases from J; junction bases left unmatched: 5. Per the germline V gene, CDR1 is SQVTM and CDR2 is ANQGSEA. In DNA, the CDR3 is TGCAGCGTTGAACCCCTGACTAGCGGGACCTACAATGAGCAGTTCTTC. Its protein is CSVEPLTSGTYNEQFF.

This clonotype was seen at least ten times. This chain links TRBV10-3 with TRBJ2-5, with D possibly being TRBD2 (5 bases). V was cut by 5 bases and J by 2 bases, with 6 bases left in between. Germline loops: CDR1 ENHRY, CDR2 SYGVKD. The CDR3 has 12 residues. The CDR3 sequence is CAISSGQETQYF. The CDR3 region has the DNA TGTGCCATCAGTAGCGGTCAAGAGACCCAGTACTTC.

A note on this clonotype: One end of the junction does not line up with germline, which may come from a read error. This rearrangement joins TRBV5-6 to TRBJ2-1; 7 positions match TRBD1. The CDR3 has 17 residues. In germline, CDR1 is SGHDT, CDR2 YYEEEE. CDR3 nucleotide sequence: TGTGCCAGCAGCCCACGGGACAGCCCCAGCTCCTGCAATGAGCAGTTCTTC. Translating gives CASSPRDSPSSCNEQFF. Full variable domain (outside the CDR3, taken from reference TRBV5-6 and TRBJ2-1): DAGVTQSPTHLIKTRGQQVTLRCSPKSGHDTVSWYQQALGQGPQFIFQYYEEEERQRGNFPDRFSGHQFPNYSSELNVNALLLGDSALYLCASSPRDSPSSCNEQFFGPGTRLTVL.

Concerning this clonotype itself: Sequence at one end of the junction differs from germline and may be a read error. J is TRBJ2-1 and V is TRBV29-1; possible D gene TRBD1, 5 bases. The germline CDR1 and CDR2 sequences are SQVTM and ANQGSEA. There are 13 residues in the CDR3. CDR3 protein: CSIEDTARNEQFF. DNA for the CDR3: TGCAGTATTGAGGACACCGCGCGCAATGAGCAGTTCTTT.

Comment on this clonotype: Mismatch with germline at one junction end may stem from a read error. This chain uses TRBV5-4 with TRBJ2-2; D may match TRBD1 or TRBD2 (6 bases each). The CDR3 has 15 amino acids. Germline V gives CDR1 SGHNT, CDR2 YYREEE (reference sequence). The CDR3 spells CTSSVKQGNTGGLFF. The DNA for the CDR3 is TGTACCAGCAGTGTAAAGCAGGGGAACACCGGGGGGCTGTTTTTT.

This clonotype was seen a handful of times. A single base separates this from a much larger clone, so it may be a read error. The chain employs TRBV6-6 and TRBJ2-5, with a tentative D call TRBD1 (6 bases). Looked up from germline, CDR1 is MNHNY and CDR2 is SVGAGI (reference sequence). The CDR3 totals 13 residues. In DNA, the CDR3 is TGTGCCAGCAGCACAGGGATAGGAAAGACCCGGTACTTC. Translated: CASSTGIGKTRYF.

Comment on this clonotype: The CDR3 does not end in the conserved phenylalanine or tryptophan, so this is likely a read error. The DNA is omitted, as the CDR3 cannot be located on it reliably, and the CDR3 follows TCRdb's listing. The V and J genes are TRBV11-1 and TRBJ2-7; the table's TRBD2 call for D was not verified on the DNA. The CDR3 length equals 17 residues, ends included. Germline V gene lookup returns CDR1 SGHAT and CDR2 FQDESV (reference sequence). The CDR3 spells CASSLGPAGESSYEHYL.

Comments on this clonotype: The junction and the germline gene differ at one end; a read error may be behind it. V usage is TRBV6-1 and J usage is TRBJ2-7; maybe TRBD1 (5 bases). CDR1 and CDR2 from the germline V gene are MNHNS and SASEGT. This CDR3 contains 14 residues. The CDR3 loop is CASSEEQVTYGQYF. CDR3 DNA: TGTGCCAGCAGTGAAGAACAGGTCACCTACGGGCAGTACTTC.

A note on this clonotype: It may be a read error: a sequence one base away is much more abundant. The V call is TRBV10-1, the J call TRBJ2-1, with D possibly TRBD1 on 6 matching bases. The CDR3 is 12 residues long. Germline CDR1 WNHNN, CDR2 SYGVQD (reference sequence). The CDR3 is CGSSQGSNEQFF. For the CDR3, the DNA is TGCGGCAGCAGCCAGGGGTCCAATGAGCAGTTCTTC.

A word on this clonotype: A read error may produce the germline difference seen at one junction end. The chain is built from TRBV5-6 and TRBJ2-3, with a tentative D call TRBD2 (5 bases). The CDR3 contains 14 residues. Germline CDR1 reads SGHDT; CDR2 reads YYEEEE. CDR3 in amino acids: CASNLGLVTDMQYF. The CDR3 bases are TGTGCCAGCAACTTAGGACTGGTCACAGATATGCAGTATTTT.

This chain joins TRBV28 and TRBJ2-7; D is perhaps TRBD1 (6 bases). This CDR3 has 12 amino acids. Germline-derived CDR1 and CDR2 are MDHEN and SYDVKM. V was trimmed by 9 bases and J by 6 bases, leaving 15 bases between them. This chain's CDR3 is CASSLTGTEQYF. As DNA, the CDR3 is TGTGCCAGTAGCCTGACAGGCACCGAGCAGTACTTC.

The CDR3 sequence: CASSLTLAGNTGELFF. In nucleotides, the CDR3 is TGTGCCAGCAGCTTAACACTAGCGGGGAACACCGGGGAGCTGTTTTTT. This chain joins TRBV7-3 and TRBJ2-2; the match to TRBD2 covers 9 bases. V lost 0 bases to trimming and J lost 1 base; unmatched junction nucleotides: 0. Per the germline V gene, CDR1 is SGHTA and CDR2 is FQGTGA. There are 16 residues in the CDR3.

This clonotype has at least ten counts. The chain uses TRBV6-6 and TRBJ2-7; D is ambiguous. The CDR3 contains 12 residues. CDR1 is MNHNY, CDR2 SVGAGI, per germline (reference sequence). Trimming cost V 0 bases and J 6 bases, with 6 bases left between them. The CDR3 DNA follows: TGTGCCAGCAGTTACTCGAATGGCGAGCAGTACTTC. As protein: CASSYSNGEQYF.

About this clonotype itself: The junction departs from germline at one end; a sequencing error may be responsible. CDR3 loop: CASSRPETRYF. CDR3 nucleotides: TGTGCAAGCAGTAGGCCAGAGACCCGGTACTTC. The J gene is TRBJ2-5, the V gene TRBV12-3 or TRBV12-4; D is undetermined. This CDR3 has 11 residues.

As concerns this clonotype: The germline gene is not matched at one end of the junction; a read error may be the cause. The chain couples TRBV28 to TRBJ2-2, with D uncertain. Germline-derived CDR1 and CDR2 are MDHEN and SYDVKM. This CDR3 has 13 amino acids. Here the CDR3 reads CASSLAETGELFF. CDR3 bases: TGCGCCAGCAGTTTGGCAGAAACCGGGGAGCTGTTTTTT. The full variable domain, in which reference TRBV28 and TRBJ2-2 provide the parts outside the CDR3, is DVKVTQSSRYLVKRTGEKVFLECVQDMDHENMFWYRQDPGLGLRLIYFSYDVKMKEKGDIPEGYSVSREKKERFSLILESASTNQTSMYLCASSLAETGELFFGEGSRLTVL.

On this clonotype itself: The junction differs from germline at one of its ends, possibly a read error. The rearrangement uses TRBV14 and TRBJ2-7; D may correspond to TRBD1 or TRBD2 (5 bases each). Germline V gene data show CDR1 as SGHDN and CDR2 as FVKESK. The CDR3 is 16 amino acids. The CDR3, as DNA: TGTGTCAGCAGGCAAGAGGGCAGGGTAGGAACCTACGAGCAGTACTTC. Translation: CVSRQEGRVGTYEQYF.

On this clonotype itself: Lacking the conserved final phenylalanine or tryptophan, this CDR3 likely reflects a read error. The CDR3 loop reads CAGRLGTGNEQYS. CDR3 nucleotides: TGTGCCGGCAGATTAGGGACAGGGAACGAGCAGTACTCC. The rearrangement joins TRBV11-1 to TRBJ2-7; 9 bases align to TRBD1. Looked up from germline, CDR1 is SGHAT and CDR2 is FQDESV (reference sequence). The CDR3 runs to 13 residues.

This clonotype has ten or more counts. The CDR3 here is CASRQGAANEQFF. CDR3 in DNA: TGTGCCAGCAGACAGGGGGCCGCCAATGAGCAGTTCTTC. The chain couples TRBV21-1 to TRBJ2-1; the table's D call of TRBD1 was not tested on the DNA. TRBV21-1 is annotated as a pseudogene. CDR3 length: 13 amino acids.

A single count supports this clonotype. An end of the junction does not agree with germline; a read error may underlie this. V gene TRBV30 combines with J gene TRBJ1-6, with unresolved D. The CDR3 extends over 14 amino acids. The germline V gene has CDR1 GTSNPN and CDR2 SVGIG (reference sequence). CDR3 amino acids: CAWSRDQENSTLRF. In DNA, the CDR3 is TGTGCCTGGTCCCGTGACCAAGAAAATTCAACCCTCCGCTTT.

As concerns this clonotype: A much larger clone lies a single base off, so this may be a read error. Here the CDR3 omits its conserved ending phenylalanine or tryptophan, so a read error is the likely source. J is TRBJ2-2 and V is TRBV6-2 or TRBV6-3; TRBD2 aligns across 12 bases. The V and J ends lost 6 bases and 4 bases, in that order; junction bases with no gene match: 3. The CDR3 consists of 15 residues. Germline lookup yields CDR1 MNHEY and CDR2 SVGEGT. CDR3 sequence: CASRRGLAGTGELFL. The CDR3, as DNA: TGTGCCAGCAGGAGGGGACTAGCGGGCACCGGGGAGCTGTTTCTT.

Details on this clonotype: The junction and the germline gene differ at one end; a read error may be behind it. This chain connects TRBV11-2 to TRBJ2-7, with D maybe TRBD2 (5 bases). Germline CDR1 and CDR2: SGHAT and FQNNGV. The CDR3 contains 15 residues. In DNA form, the CDR3 reads TGTGCCAGTAGCTTAGGTGAAACCTGGTCGGGAGAGCAGTACTTC. Translation: CASSLGETWSGEQYF.

Remarks on this clonotype: One end of the junction does not line up with germline, which may come from a read error. The rearrangement links TRBV28 to TRBJ1-1, with D uncertain. The CDR3 has 13 amino acids. Germline V gene lookup returns CDR1 MDHEN and CDR2 SYDVKM. CDR3 residues: CTSSSRPNTEAFF. The DNA for the CDR3 is TGTACCAGCAGTTCCCGTCCGAACACTGAAGCTTTCTTC.

Concerning this clonotype: The final CDR3 position lacks the conserved phenylalanine or tryptophan, pointing to a likely read error. CDR3 loop: CASSSQEEKLFL. The DNA of the CDR3 is TGTGCCAGCAGCTCTCAAGAGGAAAAACTGTTTCTT. The J gene is TRBJ1-4, the V gene TRBV7-9, with D unclear. CDR1 and CDR2 (germline): SEHNR, FQNEAQ (reference sequence). Trimming shortened V by 4 bases and J by 8 bases, and 8 bases separated the two germline ends. This CDR3 region has 12 residues.

Many counts were recorded for this clonotype. The gene calls are TRBV5-4 and TRBJ2-1, with 10 nucleotides matching TRBD2. The trim removed 4 bases at V and 7 bases at J, leaving 8 bases unmatched. CDR1 and CDR2 (germline): SGHNT, YYREEE (reference sequence). This CDR3 contains 15 residues. Written as DNA, the CDR3 is TGTGCCAGCAGCCCGGGACTAGCGAGAAAGAATGAGCAGTTCTTC. Amino acid sequence: CASSPGLARKNEQFF.

Worth noting for this clonotype: This CDR3 is missing its conserved last phenylalanine or tryptophan, likely due to a read error. The DNA is left out, because the CDR3 cannot be placed on it with certainty; the CDR3 is given as TCRdb lists it. The chain recombines TRBV10-3 with TRBJ2-1; TRBD1, the D gene given by the table, was not confirmed from the DNA. The CDR3 extends over 12 residues, inclusive of both ends. Germline CDR1 reads ENHRY; CDR2 reads SYGVKD. The CDR3 sequence is CAISEGANERFL.